This T cell receptor (beta chain) originates from a study of early T cells in non-severe SARS-CoV-2 infection. Unique molecular identifiers were affixed to single, distinct cDNA molecules. Each CDR3 protein is one row after TCRdb ran MiXCR on the 5' RACE reads. The data show about 34,000 distinct CDR3 sequences, 6% to 7% seen once. At least ten counts were recorded for this clonotype. The V segment lost 2 bases and the J segment 5 bases; nucleotides outside the gene matches: 2. Germline V gene sequence: CDR1 MNHEY, CDR2 SVGAGI. The CDR3 spans 13 residues. Sequencing used whole blood. The TCR originated in an adult who was a healthcare worker with PCR-confirmed SARS-CoV-2 infection or an uninfected control (not recorded which). The genes are TRBV6-5 and TRBJ2-7, with 8 bases matching TRBD1. The CDR3 here is CASSYDRGNEQYF. CDR3 bases: TGTGCCAGCAGTTACGACAGGGGAAACGAGCAGTACTTC.